Listed below are T cell receptor beta chains from one sample, sequenced in a study of CD8 T cells in ankylosing spondylitis. From the 5' RACE reads, TCRdb called clonotypes with MiXCR, one entry per CDR3 protein. The sample has about 340,000 distinct CDR3 sequences; around 7.6% are singletons. Sequencing was performed on blood, either unsorted or a sorted T cell fraction (not recorded which). The receptors originated from a male donor with ankylosing spondylitis. Each CDR3 is given with its conserved first and last residue. The D gene is left open where the match is weak. The size of a clone is reported for some rows only, either as once, few or many, or as a class for expanded clones.

clone size,J gene,D gene,V gene,CDR3 DNA,CDR3 protein
few,TRBJ2-7,TRBD2,TRBV6-1,TGTGCCAGCAGCCGGACTAGCGGGATCAACGAGCAGTACTTC,CASSRTSGINEQYF
few,TRBJ1-2,NA,TRBV29-1,TGCAGCGTTGAAGTAGCGGGGCCCAATGGCTACACCTTC,CSVEVAGPNGYTF
NA,TRBJ1-1,NA,TRBV6-1,TGTGCCAGCAAGCTTGAACAGGTGAACACTGAAGCTTTCTTT,CASKLEQVNTEAFF
many,TRBJ2-7,TRBD2,TRBV29-1,TGCAGCGTTGGACCGGCGGGAGGGTACGAGCAGTACTTC,CSVGPAGGYEQYF
NA,TRBJ2-1,TRBD2,TRBV7-3,TGTGCCAGCAGCTTAACTAGCGGGAGAGGATGGTTTGGCAATGAGCAGTTCTTC,CASSLTSGRGWFGNEQFF
many,TRBJ2-1,TRBD2,TRBV20-1,TGCAGTGCCAAAGCGGGAGGGTACAATGAGCAGTTCTTC,CSAKAGGYNEQFF
NA,TRBJ2-7,NA,TRBV2,TGTGCCAGCGGTTCCGGGGATCGCGCACTTCAGCAGTACTTC,CASGSGDRALQQYF
NA,TRBJ2-7,NA,TRBV6-2/TRBV6-3,TGTGCCACTGAGGGCAGTGGCTCCTACGAGCAGTACTTC,CATEGSGSYEQYF
many,TRBJ1-4,NA,TRBV7-9,TGTGCCAGCAGCTCCCTCGAGCCGAATGAAAAACTGTTTTTT,CASSSLEPNEKLFF
few,TRBJ2-5,NA,TRBV29-1,TGCAGCGTTGCGCGGACAGGGAGGGGGCAAGAGACCCAGTACTTC,CSVARTGRGQETQYF
NA,TRBJ2-3,TRBD2,TRBV4-1,TGCGCCAGCAGCCAGGGGACTAGCGGGAGTAGCACAGATACGCAGTATTTT,CASSQGTSGSSTDTQYF
few,TRBJ2-3,TRBD1,TRBV29-1,TGCAGCGCGACAGGGGTAGGCCCAGATACGCAGTATTTT,CSATGVGPDTQYF
NA,TRBJ1-5,NA,TRBV6-2/TRBV6-3,TGTGCCAGCACCATTAATAGCAATCAGCCCCAGCATTTT,CASTINSNQPQHF
few,TRBJ2-3,TRBD2,TRBV20-1,TGCAGTGCCCTGCTAGCGGGACTCGATACGCAGTATTTT,CSALLAGLDTQYF
NA,TRBJ2-7,TRBD1,TRBV2,TGTGCCAGCAGTATAGACAGGGACCCCTCCCCTTACGAGCAGTACTTC,CASSIDRDPSPYEQYF
many,TRBJ2-1,NA,TRBV12-3/TRBV12-4,TGTGCCAGCCGCTGGTTCCAAAGCTACAATGAGCAGTTCTTC,CASRWFQSYNEQFF
NA,TRBJ2-2,TRBD2,TRBV4-1,TGCGCCAGCAGCCAAGCATCACTAGCGGGAGGGTTCCCAACCGGGGAGCTGTTTTTT,CASSQASLAGGFPTGELFF
many,TRBJ1-1,NA,TRBV29-1,TGCAGCGTTGTGGAGGCCGCAAACACTGAAGCTTTCTTT,CSVVEAANTEAFF
NA,TRBJ2-5,NA,TRBV18,TGTGCCAGCTCATGGCGAACCGGGACAACTCGTCAGCTACAAGAGACCCAGTACTTC,CASSWRTGTTRQLQETQYF
many,TRBJ2-3,TRBD2,TRBV6-5,TGTGCCAGCAGTTACATGGTTAGCGGGACGCGATGGCATACGCAGTATTTT,CASSYMVSGTRWHTQYF
NA,TRBJ2-1,TRBD2,TRBV6-4,TGTGCCAGCGCCGTAGCGGGAGGAACCTACAATGAGCAGTTCTTC,CASAVAGGTYNEQFF
NA,TRBJ2-5,TRBD1,TRBV20-1,TGCAGTGCCCAGGGACAGGGACCAGAGACCCAGTACTTC,CSAQGQGPETQYF
few,TRBJ2-1,NA,TRBV29-1,TGCAGCGTTCAAGGTCGCGGGAAAGCATACAATGAGCAGTTCTTC,CSVQGRGKAYNEQFF
NA,TRBJ1-2,TRBD1,TRBV3-1,TGTGCCAGCAGCCCCAGACAGGGAGCGGGCTACACCTTC,CASSPRQGAGYTF
many,TRBJ2-3,TRBD2,TRBV12-3/TRBV12-4,TGTGCCAGCAGGGGGGGACTAGCGGGAGCAGATACGCAGTATTTT,CASRGGLAGADTQYF
NA,TRBJ2-1,NA,TRBV12-3/TRBV12-4,TGTGCCAGCGAGCTAGGAGGGGGCTACAATGAGCAGTTCTTC,CASELGGGYNEQFF
many,TRBJ2-1,NA,TRBV2,TGTGCCAGCAGTTGGTACAATGAGCAGTTCTTC,CASSWYNEQFF
few,TRBJ2-1,TRBD2,TRBV5-1,TGCGCCAGCAGCTTGGATCCGGCGAGCGGGACCTACAATGAGCAGTTCTTC,CASSLDPASGTYNEQFF
few,TRBJ2-7,NA,TRBV5-1,TGCGCCAGCAGCCTAGGGACCCTAGACTACGAGCAGTACTTC,CASSLGTLDYEQYF
few,TRBJ2-5,TRBD2,TRBV4-1,TGCGCCAGCAGCCAGGTAGCGGGAGAAGAGACCCAGTACTTC,CASSQVAGEETQYF
few,TRBJ2-1,TRBD2,TRBV19,TGTGCCACCGCTAGCGGGTCAAGCTCCTACAATGAGCAGTTCTTC,CATASGSSSYNEQFF
few,TRBJ2-1,NA,TRBV2,TGTGCCAGAACACCAGCGAATGAGCAGTTCTTC,CARTPANEQFF
NA,TRBJ2-1,NA,TRBV2,TGTGCCAGCAGTGAAGGGGTAGGAGGTCCGGAGCAGTTCTTC,CASSEGVGGPEQFF
few,TRBJ2-7,NA,TRBV12-3/TRBV12-4,TGTGCCAGCAGTGTGGGACTGCATTACGAGCAGTACTTC,CASSVGLHYEQYF
NA,TRBJ2-1,NA,TRBV4-3,TGCGCCAGCAGCCAGTCAACAGCCAACAATGAGCAGTTCTTC,CASSQSTANNEQFF
many,TRBJ2-7,NA,TRBV3-1,TGTGCCAGCAGCCCGTATAGGGGTTCCTACGAGCAGTACTTC,CASSPYRGSYEQYF
NA,TRBJ2-6,NA,TRBV29-1,TGCAGCGTCGGAGATATTTTTGGGACTGGGGCCAACGTCCTGACTTTC,CSVGDIFGTGANVLTF
NA,TRBJ2-1,NA,TRBV4-1,TGCGCCAGCAGCCACCGAGGGCTAGTCTATGAGCAGTTCTTC,CASSHRGLVYEQFF
NA,TRBJ2-7,TRBD2,TRBV29-1,TGCAGCGTTGAAGTGCGGGAGGGCCCACGCGAGCAGTACTTC,CSVEVREGPREQYF
NA,TRBJ2-1,TRBD2,TRBV12-3/TRBV12-4,TGTGCCAGCAGAGAACGACTAGCGCCTCACAATGAGCAGTTCTTC,CASRERLAPHNEQFF
few,TRBJ2-7,NA,TRBV13,TGTGCCAGCAGCTTTGGAGCACCCTACGAGCAGTACTTC,CASSFGAPYEQYF
many,TRBJ1-2,NA,TRBV19,TGTGCCAGTAGTACCCGACTTGGGCCCCACTATGGCTACACCTTC,CASSTRLGPHYGYTF
NA,TRBJ2-2,NA,TRBV24-1,TGTGCCACCAGTGTGGGGAACACCGGGGAGCTGTTTTTT,CATSVGNTGELFF
few,TRBJ2-2,NA,TRBV18,TGTGCCAGCTCAATCAACAAGAACACCGGGGAGCTGTTTTTT,CASSINKNTGELFF
few,TRBJ2-1,TRBD2,TRBV24-1,TGTGCCACCAGTGATTCGGTAGCGGGGATTTACAATGAGCAGTTCTTC,CATSDSVAGIYNEQFF
NA,TRBJ2-1,NA,TRBV7-9,TGTGCCAGCAGCTTCGGGACCGCCGGGAGATCCCACAATGAGCAGTTCTTC,CASSFGTAGRSHNEQFF
many,TRBJ1-1,NA,TRBV25-1,TGTGCCAGCAGTGAAGCGGGGACCGCTGAAGCTTTCTTT,CASSEAGTAEAFF
NA,TRBJ2-1,NA,TRBV4-3,TGCGCCAGCAGCCAAGATCTCGCGGAAAAGCAGTTCTTC,CASSQDLAEKQFF
few,TRBJ2-3,TRBD2,TRBV12-5,TGTGCTAGTGGTCCCGACCGCGGGAGGGCCGCTAGTACAGATACGCAGTATTTT,CASGPDRGRAASTDTQYF
NA,TRBJ2-7,NA,TRBV27,TGCACCAGCAGTCCCCTCGGGACAACCGTTAGAGAGCAGTACTTC,CTSSPLGTTVREQYF
few,TRBJ2-2,NA,TRBV29-1,TGCAGCGTTGAAGTGGGGGGAGTACCGAACACCGGGGAGCTGTTTTTT,CSVEVGGVPNTGELFF
many,TRBJ1-4,TRBD1,TRBV12-3/TRBV12-4,TGTGCCAGCAGTATGGGGACAGGGAGAGCAACTAATGAAAAACTGTTTTTT,CASSMGTGRATNEKLFF
NA,TRBJ2-7,NA,TRBV11-2,TGTGCCAGCAGCCAGGGGTGGGAGGGCCGGCTCGAGCAGTACTTC,CASSQGWEGRLEQYF
NA,TRBJ2-6,NA,TRBV20-1,TGCAGTGCCGTCCCCTCCTCTGGGGCCAACGTCCTGACTTTC,CSAVPSSGANVLTF
NA,TRBJ1-4,TRBD1,TRBV28,TGTGCCAGCAGCATAGAGGACAGGGTTTTCCCTGAAAAACTGTTTTTT,CASSIEDRVFPEKLFF